The next 21 T cell receptor beta chains were all read from a single sample in a study of regulatory T cells in long-lasting Graves disease. Noted time point: newly diagnosed GD, antithyroid drugs for less than 3 months. PBMCs were the source of the RNA used for TCR sequencing. In building TCR beta libraries, iRepertoire HTBI primers were used together with Arm-PCR of CDR3 regions. A single record per CDR3 protein comes from TCRdb applying MiXCR to the multiplex PCR reads. The sample holds over 350,000 distinct CDR3 sequences; 14% to 15% are singletons and the top ten take about 8.2%. These same records also appear under a second study, on T cells in Graves' hyperthyroidism and ophthalmopathy.

The sequencing used peripheral blood mononuclear cells (PBMCs), collected at new diagnosis, from a patient treated with antithyroid drugs. These receptors were collected from a woman between 35 and 50 years old with Graves disease.

The gene calls are TRBV5-1 and TRBJ1-1; the D is unclear. V was clipped by 0 bases and J by 5 bases, with 14 bases between them. The CDR3 consists of 15 residues. Germline V CDR1 and CDR2: SGHRS, YFSETQ. The CDR3 DNA sequence: TGCGCCAGCAGCTTGGGAACAGCCTTTCCGACTGAAGCTTTCTTT. Protein sequence: CASSLGTAFPTEAFF.

There are a few counts of this clonotype. The rearrangement links TRBV9 to TRBJ2-5; 7 bases line up with TRBD1. V shed 2 bases, J shed 6 bases, and the junction held 7 bases outside the gene matches. The CDR3 loop spans 14 amino acids. The germline CDR1 and CDR2 sequences are SGDLS and YYNGEE. CDR3 coding DNA: TGTGCCAGCAGCGTCGACAGGGAGTGGAAGACCCAGTACTTC. This translates into CASSVDREWKTQYF.

There are a few counts of this clonotype. This chain links TRBV5-4 with TRBJ2-1; D uncertain. Germline assignment: CDR1 SGHNT and CDR2 YYREEE (reference sequence). Between the trimmed V and J ends, which lost 1 base and 7 bases, there was a span of 6 bases. CDR3 length: 12 amino acids. CDR3 coding DNA: TGTGCCAGCAGCTTGAAGGGTAATGAGCAGTTCTTC. Protein sequence: CASSLKGNEQFF.

V and J are TRBV10-1 and TRBJ2-7; D tentatively fits TRBD1 or TRBD2 (5 bases each). V shed 6 bases and J shed 7 bases, with 16 bases lying between them. This CDR3 is built from 13 residues. Germline V gives CDR1 WNHNN, CDR2 SYGVQD (reference sequence). DNA for the CDR3: TGCGCCAGCAGCCGGGCCGGCTGGGGGGAGCAGTACTTC. Its translation is CASSRAGWGEQYF.

This clonotype showed up many times. The chain employs TRBV6-5 and TRBJ2-2, with 7 positions matching TRBD1. The trim removed 4 bases at V and 3 bases at J, leaving 8 bases unmatched. Germline V gene sequence: CDR1 MNHEY, CDR2 SVGAGI. The CDR3 runs 16 residues. The CDR3 nucleotides are TGTGCCAGCAGTTCCCCCAACAGGGGAGACACCGGGGAGCTGTTTTTT. This sequence encodes CASSSPNRGDTGELFF.

The rearrangement joins TRBV4-1 to TRBJ1-2; 9 bases agree with TRBD1. J lost 8 bases, V lost 4 bases, and 14 bases had no gene match. The CDR3 is 16 amino acids. Germline values: CDR1 MGHRA, CDR2 YSYEKL. The CDR3 DNA sequence: TGCGCCAGCAGCCGCGAGGGACAGGGCTCGTCAGGAGGCTACACCTTC. It translates to CASSREGQGSSGGYTF.

This clonotype was recorded at least ten times. The chain uses TRBV7-2 and TRBJ1-1; 8 bases agree with TRBD1. The length of the CDR3 is 14 residues. V lost 3 bases and J lost 4; bases outside the gene matches: 4. Germline V lookup: CDR1 SGHTA, CDR2 FQGNSA. The CDR3, as DNA: TGTGCCAGCAGCTTCAGGGGGCGAAGCACTGAAGCTTTCTTT. Protein: CASSFRGRSTEAFF.

To note about this clonotype: A much bigger clone sits one base away, suggesting this may be a read error. This sequence joins TRBV30 and TRBJ2-1, with 7 nucleotides matching TRBD2. The germline V gene encodes CDR1 GTSNPN and CDR2 SVGIG (reference sequence). CDR3 length: 15 residues. The ends lost 3 bases at V and 1 base at J; junction bases unmatched: 6. Written as DNA, the CDR3 is TGTGCCTGGAGGAGGAGCGGGGAATCCTACAATGAGCAGTTCTTC. Translation gives CAWRRSGESYNEQFF.

The sample holds many counts of this clonotype. J is TRBJ2-1 and V is TRBV12-3 or TRBV12-4, with TRBD2 matching over 16 bases. V lost 4 bases and J lost 3; bases outside the gene matches: 9. The CDR3 consists of 19 residues. CDR3 coding DNA: TGTGCCAGCAGTTCGGACAGGGGACTAGCGGGAGGGTTCTACAATGAGCAGTTCTTC. Its translation is CASSSDRGLAGGFYNEQFF.

This clonotype was seen a handful of times. The chain is built from TRBV15 and TRBJ1-4; unclear D gene. Trimming removed 3 bases from V and 3 bases from J, with 11 bases in between. The CDR3 length is 15 residues. Germline lookup yields CDR1 LNHNV and CDR2 YYDKDF (reference sequence). CDR3 amino acids: CATSREEVANEKLFF. In DNA form, the CDR3 reads TGTGCCACCAGCAGGGAAGAGGTGGCTAATGAAAAACTGTTTTTT.

This clonotype was counted many times. The gene calls are TRBV11-2 and TRBJ1-3; 8 bases are shared with TRBD1. V lost 1 base to trimming and J lost 4 bases; unmatched junction nucleotides: 3. The CDR3 totals 15 residues. From germline, CDR1 is SGHAT and CDR2 FQNNGV. The DNA of the CDR3 is TGTGCCAGCAGCTTAGGCAGGGGGCTCGGAAACACCATATATTTT. It is translated as CASSLGRGLGNTIYF.

The chain uses TRBV19 and TRBJ2-2, with a possible D match to TRBD1 (6 bases). Germline-derived CDR1 and CDR2 are LNHDA and SQIVND (reference sequence). The germline V and J ends were trimmed by 3 bases and 2 bases, with 10 bases remaining between them. The CDR3 covers 15 residues. The CDR3 region is CASSISGGNTGELFF. CDR3 bases: TGTGCCAGTAGTATCTCTGGGGGCAACACCGGGGAGCTGTTTTTT.

This clonotype was found many times. This sequence joins TRBV2 and TRBJ2-1; D is unclear. V was clipped by 6 bases and J by 11 bases, with 11 bases between them. This CDR3 comprises 11 residues. CDR1 is SNHLY, CDR2 FYNNEI, per germline. The CDR3 here is CASRDRAQQFF. The DNA for the CDR3 is TGTGCCAGCAGGGACCGGGCACAGCAGTTCTTC.

This chain joins TRBV19 and TRBJ2-7; D is undetermined. The CDR3 is 14 amino acids. Germline lookup yields CDR1 LNHDA and CDR2 SQIVND (reference sequence). V was pared by 1 base and J by 3 bases, with 10 bases between. The CDR3 nucleotides read TGTGCCAGTAGTATAGGAGACGCAGACTACGAGCAGTACTTC. It codes for CASSIGDADYEQYF.

A few counts support this clonotype. For the CDR3, the DNA is TGCGCCAGCAGCCAAGATACCGGGCATTGGTACTTC. Amino acid sequence: CASSQDTGHWYF. This chain joins TRBV4-1 and TRBJ2-7, with unresolved D. Germline V gene lookup returns CDR1 MGHRA and CDR2 YSYEKL. Trimming pared 0 bases from V and 12 bases from J, leaving 12 bases between. The CDR3 consists of 12 residues.

The CDR3 protein is CASSLTRGLAENTGELFF. The CDR3 DNA follows: TGTGCCAGCAGCTTAACGAGGGGACTAGCGGAGAACACCGGGGAGCTGTTTTTT. The V gene is TRBV7-3, the J gene TRBJ2-2; 11 bases are shared with TRBD2. Per the germline V gene, CDR1 is SGHTA and CDR2 is FQGTGA. J was trimmed by 1 base and V by 0 bases; bases with no gene match: 4. This CDR3 comprises 18 residues. Full variable domain (rest looked up from reference TRBV7-3 and TRBJ2-2): GAGVSQTPSNKVTEKGKYVELRCDPISGHTALYWYRQSLGQGPEFLIYFQGTGAADDSGLPNDRFFAVRPEGSVSTLKIQRTERGDSAVYLCASSLTRGLAENTGELFFGEGSRLTVL.

This clonotype was found a few times. The CDR3, as DNA: TGTGCCAGCAGCAGCCCTAGCGGGAAAACCTCCTACGAGCAGTACTTC. Its translation: CASSSPSGKTSYEQYF. The chain joins TRBV7-9 to TRBJ2-7, with TRBD2 matching 9 bases. This CDR3 comprises 16 residues. Per the germline V gene, CDR1 is SEHNR and CDR2 is FQNEAQ (reference sequence). V trimming: 5 bases; J trimming: 0 bases; junction bases outside the gene matches: 8.

The V call is TRBV20-1, the J call TRBJ2-7; 11 bases map to TRBD2. There are 12 residues in the CDR3. V dropped 3 bases and J dropped 9; count of bases not matched to a gene: 4. CDR1 is DFQATT and CDR2 is SNEGSKA in the germline V gene (reference sequence). The CDR3 nucleotides are TGCAGTGCTAGCCTAGCGGGAGGATGGCAGTACTTC. Its protein product is CSASLAGGWQYF.

This clonotype came up a few times. The V and J genes are TRBV9 and TRBJ1-1; 10 nucleotides align to TRBD1. Germline lookup yields CDR1 SGDLS and CDR2 YYNGEE. V lost 3 bases and J lost 4; bases outside the gene matches: 6. The length of the CDR3 is 15 residues. The CDR3 coding sequence is TGTGCCAGCAGCGGGACAGGGGGGTTCAGCACTGAAGCTTTCTTT. Amino acid sequence: CASSGTGGFSTEAFF.

V usage is TRBV15 and J usage is TRBJ1-1; 7 bases align to TRBD1. CDR3 length: 14 residues. Trimming removed 3 bases from V and 5 bases from J; junction bases left unmatched: 6. Germline V gives CDR1 LNHNV, CDR2 YYDKDF (reference sequence). Here the CDR3 reads CATSSTGVGTEAFF. DNA for the CDR3: TGTGCCACCAGCAGTACAGGGGTAGGGACTGAAGCTTTCTTT.

This chain connects TRBV27 to TRBJ2-1; D is possibly TRBD1 (5 bases). The CDR3 totals 16 residues. The V gene's germline CDR1 is MNHEY and CDR2 SMNVEV (reference sequence). Between the trimmed V and J ends, which lost 5 bases and 7 bases, there was a span of 21 bases. CDR3 protein: CASSPLDSYTLNEQFF. DNA for the CDR3: TGTGCCAGCAGTCCCCTCGACAGCTACACCCTTAATGAGCAGTTCTTC.